This is a list of T cell receptor beta chains from one sample in a study of neurological immune-mediated disorders. Using its own MiXCR run on the 5' RACE reads, TCRdb lists one record per CDR3 protein. This table has 50,000 to 65,000 distinct CDR3 sequences, around 4% appearing once. Sequencing was carried out using PBMCs. The source is a man in his thirties or forties with multiple sclerosis. The CDR3 runs from the conserved cysteine through the conserved F or W. The D gene is left open where the match is weak. Size tells how often a clone was seen (once, few, many) or the class of an expanded clone, and some rows leave it out.

v_call	clone_size	j_call	d_call	cdr3_nt	cdr3_aa
TRBV7-9	-	TRBJ1-6	-	TGTGCCAGCAGCTTACGACAAGATAATTCACCCCTCAACTTT	CASSLRQDNSPLNF
TRBV5-1	many	TRBJ1-3	-	TGCGCCAGCAGCTCGATCGGGGCAGTCGCGGGAAACACCATATATTTT	CASSSIGAVAGNTIYF
TRBV20-1	many	TRBJ2-3	TRBD2	TGCAGTGCGCGGACTAGCGGGAGGGCCGGCACAGATACGCAGTATTTT	CSARTSGRAGTDTQYF
TRBV5-1	many	TRBJ1-1	-	TGCGCCAGCCTCCCGGGCAGAATGAACACTGAAGCTTTCTTT	CASLPGRMNTEAFF
TRBV20-1	many	TRBJ1-5	-	TGCAGTGCTAGTGGAAGCAATCAGCCCCAGCATTTT	CSASGSNQPQHF
TRBV6-5	-	TRBJ1-2	-	TGTGCCAGCAGTACCCGAACGGATGGCTACACCTTC	CASSTRTDGYTF
TRBV18	-	TRBJ2-1	-	TGTGCCAGCTCACCAACCCGGACAGATGGGGATGAGCAGTTCTTC	CASSPTRTDGDEQFF
TRBV5-1	many	TRBJ2-7	-	TGCGCCAGCAATGGGCTGTCCGAGAGCGAGCAGTACTTC	CASNGLSESEQYF
TRBV4-1	many	TRBJ1-4	-	TGCGCCAGCAGCTCTCGACAGGCTGAAAAACTGTTTTTT	CASSSRQAEKLFF
TRBV5-1	many	TRBJ2-3	-	TGCGCCAGCAGCTTGATGGGCTTCATCACAGATACGCAGTATTTT	CASSLMGFITDTQYF
TRBV7-3	-	TRBJ2-3	TRBD2	TGTGCCAGCAGCTTAAGCGGGGGTGGGTCAGATACGCAGTATTTT	CASSLSGGGSDTQYF
TRBV7-3	many	TRBJ1-2	TRBD1	TGTGCCAGCAGCTTTGACAGGGTGTATGGCTACACCTTC	CASSFDRVYGYTF
TRBV15	many	TRBJ2-3	-	TGTGCCACCAGCAGGCCGTATACGGGGGTTCAGTATTTT	CATSRPYTGVQYF